This T cell receptor (beta chain) came from a study of T cell responses to AZD1222 COVID-19 vaccine (dated by TCRdb to 2020 to 2023). Concerning the study at large: TCR sequencing was performed for approximately 240 trial participants, of whom 200 to 210 were given two doses of AZD1222 and some 25 were given two doses of MenACWY control vaccine. Enrollment into the trials was organized by age into subgroups of 18-55, 56-69 and 70-plus years, and those subgroups contained about 160, 30 and 59 TCR-sequenced participants, respectively. Here is what the overall study found, with its caveats: In the small 56-69-year group, the increase in depth fell short of significance, most likely because of low power. Conclusions about previously exposed vaccinees are limited, since just a handful of AZD1222 recipients were seropositive for SARS-CoV-2 at baseline. Epitopes outside the regions mutated in the B.1.351 and B.1.1.7 variants were reportedly recognized by nearly half of the unique spike-specific TCRs. Participants were mostly white British and included more females than males, and it was suggested by the authors that clonal diversity may have been underestimated. After two AZD1222 doses, spike-specific TCR breadth and depth were significantly higher than at day 0 and than in MenACWY recipients. Because no day 14 peak-response samples were available, repertoires were characterized only after the peak T cell response. Vaccine-associated CD4 TCRs spanned the whole spike protein, with dominant responses in regions 160-218 and 743-854.

CDR3 length: 13 amino acids, cysteine to phenylalanine. The read is trimmed to its CDR3 DNA, 39 bases read in frame from base 1. V is pared back by 1 base and J by 4 bases, with 11 bases lying between the germline termini. The germline V gene gives CDR1 as SQVTM and CDR2 as ANQGSEA. The time point label, read with the paper, signifies: baseline before first vaccination. The sample's treatment or condition, from its label and the paper: meningococcal conjugate vaccine given as trial control. The vaccinee samples were drawn from two UK trials, COV001 and COV002, one of which was a single-blind randomized controlled phase 2/3 trial testing AZD1222 (ChAdOx1 nCoV-19) in healthy adults. Trial participant PBMC samples were collected at day 0 and day 28 after the second dose for TCRbeta chain sequencing. In regard to this clone: The specificity of this receptor is unknown. No much larger clonotype is one base removed from it; base qualities were not supplied.

The CDR3 regions of human TCRbeta chains were subjected to immunosequencing. As for how the authors treated the data: TCRs in the repertoires were compared against a reference library of SARS-CoV-2-specific TCRs that had been generated with the MIRA antigen-specificity platform. Breadth was defined as the fraction of unique TCRs that were SARS-CoV-2-associated, and depth was defined as the fraction of total T cells that were SARS-CoV-2-associated. Using the MIRA data, every spike-specific TCR was mapped to the spike region that the TCR reacted to and assigned to either a CD4 or a CD8 class. Log10-transformed breadth and depth values were compared by one-way ANOVA with Sidak's multiple comparisons tests. TCRdb's version of the immuneACCESS table is confined to in-frame rearrangements and falls short of the full clone set. An unresolved V gene accounts for under half of the shortfall where checked; the remainder is of unknown origin. Clone size and the V and J calls come from that table; the DNA yielded D and trimming. This sample has around 84,000 clones in its table, and just over 85% of those were observed once. 10% to 13% of the sample is held by the ten biggest clonotypes.

The receptor was derived from an adult in good health. This specimen consisted of peripheral blood, obtained on day 0 of MenACWY control vaccination. The sequence links TRBV29-1 to TRBJ2-7, with the D call perhaps TRBD1 or TRBD2, as 6 bases match in each case. CDR3 loop: CSVEAGAPYEQYF. In nucleotides, the sequence is TGCAGCGTTGAAGCGGGGGCTCCTTACGAGCAGTACTTC.